This T cell receptor (beta chain) is drawn from a study of regulatory T cells in long-lasting Graves disease. General study points: New patients shared some 890 public clonotypes, fewer than the 2,500 to 3,500 shared by persistent patients.

The ends were cut back, 6 bases at V and 2 bases at J, with 20 bases in the middle. CDR1 and CDR2 from the germline V gene are SGHTA and FQGTGA. CDR3 length: 18 amino acids. In the case of this clonotype: Its antigen is still unknown.

As for time point: newly diagnosed GD, antithyroid drugs for less than 3 months. Extracted PBMC RNA gave rise to the TCR library. Diagnoses of Graves' disease were made by American Thyroid Association guidelines. Combining iRepertoire HTBI primers with Arm-PCR of CDR3 regions, the authors built TCR beta libraries. TCRdb re-analysed the multiplex PCR reads in MiXCR, keeping a single row per CDR3 protein. The sample shows under 450,000 distinct CDR3 sequences, around 11% of them seen only once. Separately, the same data were catalogued under a study of T cells in Graves' hyperthyroidism and ophthalmopathy. Turning to that study: Hyperthyroidism of Graves' type that showed no ophthalmopathy progression within 18 months was stable.

The chain couples TRBV7-3 to TRBJ2-6; perhaps D is TRBD1 or TRBD2 (5 bases each). The sequence was obtained from a woman aged 18-29 years with Graves disease. Here the sequenced sample was peripheral blood mononuclear cells (PBMCs), taken at new diagnosis, from a patient treated with antithyroid drugs. CDR3 region: CASSVLAGSGPGANVLTF. The CDR3, as DNA: TGTGCCAGCAGTGTACTGGCAGGGAGTGGTCCTGGGGCCAACGTCCTGACTTTC.